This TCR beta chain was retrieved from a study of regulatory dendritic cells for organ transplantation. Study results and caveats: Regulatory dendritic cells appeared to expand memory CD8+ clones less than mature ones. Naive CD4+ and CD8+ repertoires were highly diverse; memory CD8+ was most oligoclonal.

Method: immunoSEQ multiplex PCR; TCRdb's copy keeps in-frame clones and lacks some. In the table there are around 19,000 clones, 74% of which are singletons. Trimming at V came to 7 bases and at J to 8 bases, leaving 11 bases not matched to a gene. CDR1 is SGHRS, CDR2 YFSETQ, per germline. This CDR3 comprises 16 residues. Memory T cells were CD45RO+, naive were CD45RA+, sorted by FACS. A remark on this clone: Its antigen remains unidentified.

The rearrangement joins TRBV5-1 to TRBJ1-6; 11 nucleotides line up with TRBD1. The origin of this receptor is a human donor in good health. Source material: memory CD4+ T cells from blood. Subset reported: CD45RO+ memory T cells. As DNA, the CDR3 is TGCGCCAGCCAGGAGGGGTCGGGACAGGGGGATTCACCCCTCCACTTT. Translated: CASQEGSGQGDSPLHF.